This T cell receptor beta chain was sequenced for a study of tumor-infiltrating lymphocytes in primary liver carcinoma. At the level of the study: Subjects presented with primary liver carcinoma managed by surgical resection.

This clonotype has a count of ten or more. Its antigen is unknown. The researchers produced TCR beta cDNA from approximately 550 ng total RNA with a constant-region primer. Three nested multiplex PCR rounds of slightly modified ARM-PCR generated TCR beta libraries. The study ran its first two PCR rounds for around 10 cycles each, using TRBV1-TRBV30 forward primers and a C-beta reverse primer. TCRdb re-derived calls from the multiplex PCR reads in MiXCR, one entry per CDR3 protein. The table lists 310,000 or so distinct CDR3 sequences, less than 65% of them singletons, with 6.5% in the top ten. Both blood RNA, taken from unsorted whole blood, and germline DNA were extracted. A sample of 3.5 to 4.5 milliliters of peripheral blood was taken before surgery. The CDR3 is 16 residues long. V lost 5 bases and J lost 6; bases outside the gene matches: 11. Germline assignment: CDR1 MNHNS and CDR2 SASEGT. The study, taken as a whole, reports: Tumor region pairs overlapped more than did tumor-adjacent and tumor-blood pairs.

V and J are TRBV6-1 and TRBJ2-3; TRBD2 agrees at 10 bases. The sample taken for sequencing was peripheral blood. This receptor was identified in a middle-aged man with primary liver carcinoma and hepatitis B virus infection. The CDR3 loop is CASSPDALAGRDTQYF. Written as DNA, the CDR3 is TGTGCCAGCAGTCCCGACGCACTAGCGGGGAGGGATACGCAGTATTTT.